The 25 T cell receptor beta chains below come from one sample, sequenced in a study of blood T cell repertoires in COVID-19. TCRdb keeps only in-frame clones here, not all; method: immunoSEQ multiplex PCR. This sample carries about 390,000 clones, about 87% of them seen once, and the ten largest clones take approximately 2.5%. The sequencing input was peripheral blood. These receptors originate from a woman in her fifties or sixties with COVID-19, enrolled during active disease.

The V call is TRBV15, the J call TRBJ1-4; TRBD1 matches at 7 bases. Germline CDR1 LNHNV, CDR2 YYDKDF (reference sequence). CDR3 length equals 15 residues. V gave up 2 bases and J gave up 8 bases; unmatched junction bases: 8. The CDR3 region has the DNA TGTGCCACCAGCAGAAATCGACAGGGCCAGGAAAAACTGTTTTTT. This translates into CATSRNRQGQEKLFF.

Of note for this clone: The junction shows a germline mismatch at one end, possibly a read error. This rearrangement joins TRBV5-6 to TRBJ1-6, with TRBD1 matching over 7 bases. This CDR3 is 17 amino acids long. The germline V gene encodes CDR1 SGHDT and CDR2 YYEEEE. The CDR3 spells CASRLGQPEIPLSPLHF. The CDR3 coding sequence is TGTGCCAGCAGGTTGGGACAGCCAGAAATTCCCCTTTCACCCCTCCACTTT.

The gene calls are TRBV27 and TRBJ2-7; 7 bases match TRBD1. V was clipped by 2 bases and J by 7 bases; unmatched bases: 11. Germline assignment: CDR1 MNHEY and CDR2 SMNVEV (reference sequence). The length of the CDR3 is 15 residues. CDR3 bases: TGTGCCAGCAGTTTAACTGGACAGGTCTTTGGGGAGCAGTACTTC. Its translation is CASSLTGQVFGEQYF.

The CDR3: CASSGRVDEQFF. CDR3 DNA: TGTGCCAGCAGCGGCCGGGTAGATGAGCAGTTCTTC. This chain links TRBV11-2 with TRBJ2-1; no clear D. Germline V gene data show CDR1 as SGHAT and CDR2 as FQNNGV. The CDR3 is 12 residues long. Trimming removed 5 bases from V and 8 bases from J, with 10 bases in between.

This clone was seen a few times. The rearrangement links TRBV7-2 to TRBJ1-2; D is unresolved. V lost 5 bases and J lost 0, with 13 bases in between. Germline V gene lookup returns CDR1 SGHTA and CDR2 FQGNSA. This CDR3 contains 15 residues. CDR3 residues: CASSSQASANYGYTF. In nucleotides, the CDR3 is TGTGCCAGCAGCAGCCAGGCTTCAGCTAACTATGGCTACACCTTC.

This CDR3 reads CASSLGNRDFNSPLHF. For the CDR3, the DNA is TGTGCCAGCAGCTTAGGGAACCGGGACTTTAATTCACCCCTCCACTTT. V and J are TRBV7-8 and TRBJ1-6; perhaps TRBD1 as D (5 bases). The CDR3 has 16 residues. Germline lookup yields CDR1 SGHVS and CDR2 FQNEAQ. V was cut by 1 base and J by 6 bases, with 13 bases left in between.

This clone appeared a few times. This chain joins TRBV3-1 (or the pseudogene TRBV3-2) and TRBJ1-3, with D perhaps matching TRBD1 (6 bases). CDR3 length: 17 residues. Trimming stripped 3 bases from V and 0 bases from J, with 15 bases between. Germline V gene lookup returns CDR1 LGHDT and CDR2 YNNKEL (reference sequence). The CDR3 DNA sequence: TGTGCCAGCAGCCACTTATTGGGGGCAAACTCTGGAAACACCATATATTTT. Encoded protein: CASSHLLGANSGNTIYF.

The genes are TRBV5-4 and TRBJ1-1, with D unclear. The CDR3 length is 14 residues. The germline V gene has CDR1 SGHNT and CDR2 YYREEE (reference sequence). V was trimmed by 0 bases and J by 5 bases, leaving 11 bases between them. The CDR3 protein is CASSLGGSWTEAFF. The CDR3 DNA is TGTGCCAGCAGCTTGGGAGGGAGTTGGACTGAAGCTTTCTTT.

The chain couples TRBV4-1 to TRBJ2-3; 7 bases line up with TRBD2. CDR3 length: 17 residues. Looked up from germline, CDR1 is MGHRA and CDR2 is YSYEKL. The junction had 7 bases not matched to a gene; V was cut back by 0 bases and J by 1 base. The CDR3 bases are TGCGCCAGCAGCCAAGAAGGGAGGGGACCGGGCACAGATACGCAGTATTTT. This encodes CASSQEGRGPGTDTQYF.

The chain joins TRBV15 to TRBJ2-5; perhaps TRBD2 as D (5 bases). Trimming stripped 0 bases from V and 5 bases from J, with 13 bases between. Germline V CDR1 and CDR2: LNHNV, YYDKDF (reference sequence). The CDR3 is made up of 15 amino acids. This CDR3 is CATSRDSGIVETQYF. The DNA for the CDR3 is TGTGCCACCAGCAGAGATTCGGGGATAGTGGAGACCCAGTACTTC.

The CDR3 here is CASSSNDPNEKLFF. As DNA, the CDR3 is TGTGCCAGCAGCTCTAACGATCCGAATGAAAAACTGTTTTTT. The chain joins TRBV6-5 to TRBJ1-4, with unresolved D. CDR3 length equals 14 residues. The germline V gene encodes CDR1 MNHEY and CDR2 SVGAGI. V was clipped by 6 bases and J by 5 bases, with 13 bases between them.

The gene calls are TRBV5-1 and TRBJ2-7; D unclear. The CDR3 is 15 residues long. V was cut by 4 bases and J by 0 bases, with 14 bases left in between. CDR1 SGHRS and CDR2 YFSETQ come from the germline V gene. CDR3 DNA: TGCGCCAGCAGCCCAGGATGGGTGACCTCCTACGAGCAGTACTTC. Protein: CASSPGWVTSYEQYF.

The chain employs TRBV30 and TRBJ2-7; possibly TRBD1 for D (6 bases). Germline loops: CDR1 GTSNPN, CDR2 SVGIG (reference sequence). The CDR3 totals 16 residues. V was clipped by 3 bases and J by 6 bases, with 24 bases between them. CDR3 nucleotide sequence: TGTGCCTGGAGACGAGCATGGGACACCGGGCAATCCGAGCAGTACTTC. This gives the protein CAWRRAWDTGQSEQYF.

The chain is built from TRBV12-3 or TRBV12-4 and TRBJ2-1, with D perhaps TRBD1 (5 bases). The ends were cut back, 10 bases at V and 2 bases at J, with 12 bases in the middle. This CDR3 region has 13 residues. The CDR3 nucleotides are TGTGCCACCAAGCAGGGCCCCTACAATGAGCAGTTCTTC. Translated, it gives CATKQGPYNEQFF.

J is TRBJ2-5 and V is TRBV3-1 (or the pseudogene TRBV3-2); 13 nucleotides line up with TRBD2. The CDR3 extends over 15 amino acids. J lost 7 bases, V lost 3 bases, and 5 bases had no gene match. Germline V CDR1 and CDR2: LGHDT, YNNKEL (reference sequence). In DNA form, the CDR3 reads TGTGCCAGCAGCCATCCGGGACTAGCGGGGTCGACCCAGTACTTC. Translating it yields CASSHPGLAGSTQYF.

This chain uses TRBV4-1 with TRBJ2-3; 9 bases fit TRBD1. Germline CDR1 is MGHRA and CDR2 is YSYEKL. After removal of 4 bases from V and 3 bases from J, the junction contained 17 bases not matched to a gene. CDR3 length: 19 amino acids. CDR3 amino acids: CASSPQGGQGWGGTDTQYF. The DNA of the CDR3 is TGCGCCAGCAGCCCCCAAGGGGGACAGGGTTGGGGGGGGACAGATACGCAGTATTTT.

The chain couples TRBV9 to TRBJ1-1; D is unresolved. CDR3 length equals 14 residues. Germline lookup yields CDR1 SGDLS and CDR2 YYNGEE. V gave up 1 base and J gave up 1 base, with 8 bases separating them. In DNA, the CDR3 is TGTGCCAGCAGCGTACTACCCGAGAACACTGAAGCTTTCTTT. Amino acids: CASSVLPENTEAFF.

The chain has TRBV5-1 and TRBJ2-2, with 8 bases identical to TRBD2. Germline loops: CDR1 SGHRS, CDR2 YFSETQ. This CDR3 contains 16 residues. V lost 0 bases and J lost 1; bases outside the gene matches: 2. CDR3 sequence: CASSLGLAMNTGELFF. The CDR3 coding sequence is TGCGCCAGCAGCTTGGGACTAGCGATGAACACCGGGGAGCTGTTTTTT.

The DNA of the CDR3 is TGTGCCATCAGTGAGAGAAGGACAGGGGGCACTGAAGCTTTCTTT. It is translated as CAISERRTGGTEAFF. The V and J genes are TRBV10-3 and TRBJ1-1; 10 bases map to TRBD1. Looked up from germline, CDR1 is ENHRY and CDR2 is SYGVKD. Trimming took 2 bases from V and 4 from J; bases not matched to a gene: 4. The CDR3 loop spans 15 amino acids.

V usage is TRBV19 and J usage is TRBJ1-6; TRBD1 matches 12 bases. Germline V gene sequence: CDR1 LNHDA, CDR2 SQIVND (reference sequence). The length of the CDR3 is 16 residues. Germline trimming cut 5 bases from V and 7 bases from J; bases unmatched to any gene: 6. The chain's CDR3 is CASSVGTGGGNSPLHF. DNA of the CDR3: TGTGCCAGTAGTGTCGGGACAGGGGGCGGGAATTCACCCCTCCACTTT.

This chain links TRBV11-2 with TRBJ2-1; 11 bases are a match to TRBD2. J lost 14 bases, V lost 0 bases, and 6 bases had no gene match. CDR3 length equals 14 residues. The V gene's germline CDR1 is SGHAT and CDR2 FQNNGV. The CDR3 reads CASSLEGSGGAEFF. CDR3 coding DNA: TGTGCCAGCAGCTTAGAGGGTAGCGGGGGGGCTGAGTTCTTC. The full variable domain, its missing parts supplied by reference TRBV11-2 and TRBJ2-1, is EAGVAQSPRYKIIEKRQSVAFWCNPISGHATLYWYQQILGQGPKLLIQFQNNGVVDDSQLPKDRFSAERLKGVDSTLKIQPAKLEDSAVYLCASSLEGSGGAEFFGPGTRLTVL.

J is TRBJ2-2 and V is TRBV5-1; the match to TRBD1 covers 8 bases. The ends lost 4 bases at V and 0 bases at J; junction bases unmatched: 2. This CDR3 comprises 15 residues. Germline CDR1 SGHRS, CDR2 YFSETQ. The CDR3 loop reads CASSPDRANTGELFF. DNA for the CDR3: TGCGCCAGCAGCCCGGACAGGGCGAACACCGGGGAGCTGTTTTTT.

The chain is built from TRBV18 and TRBJ2-2; TRBD1 aligns across 8 bases. Germline loops: CDR1 KGHSH, CDR2 LQKENI. J lost 6 bases, V lost 3 bases, and 6 bases had no gene match. This CDR3 contains 15 residues. The CDR3 protein is CASSPGRGRAGELFF. CDR3 bases: TGTGCCAGCTCACCCGGCAGGGGGCGCGCCGGGGAGCTGTTTTTT. Full variable domain (outside the CDR3, taken from reference TRBV18 and TRBJ2-2): NAGVMQNPRHLVRRRGQEARLRCSPMKGHSHVYWYRQLPEEGLKFMVYLQKENIIDESGMPKERFSAEFPKEGPSILRIQQVVRGDSAAYFCASSPGRGRAGELFFGEGSRLTVL.

The chain couples TRBV27 to TRBJ2-1; 8 bases align to TRBD2. The V and J ends lost 4 bases and 6 bases, in that order; junction bases with no gene match: 11. Germline-derived CDR1 and CDR2 are MNHEY and SMNVEV (reference sequence). CDR3 length: 16 amino acids. Here the CDR3 reads CASSSLPGTRSNEQFF. As DNA, the CDR3 is TGTGCCAGCAGTTCCCTCCCCGGGACTAGGAGCAATGAGCAGTTCTTC.

V usage is TRBV4-1 and J usage is TRBJ2-7, with D possibly TRBD1 on 6 matching bases. V lost 0 bases and J 3 bases, leaving 12 bases between the germline ends. Germline V CDR1 and CDR2: MGHRA, YSYEKL. This CDR3 region has 15 residues. CDR3 protein: CASSQDRGPGYEQYF. CDR3 coding DNA: TGCGCCAGCAGCCAAGACAGGGGTCCAGGCTACGAGCAGTACTTC.